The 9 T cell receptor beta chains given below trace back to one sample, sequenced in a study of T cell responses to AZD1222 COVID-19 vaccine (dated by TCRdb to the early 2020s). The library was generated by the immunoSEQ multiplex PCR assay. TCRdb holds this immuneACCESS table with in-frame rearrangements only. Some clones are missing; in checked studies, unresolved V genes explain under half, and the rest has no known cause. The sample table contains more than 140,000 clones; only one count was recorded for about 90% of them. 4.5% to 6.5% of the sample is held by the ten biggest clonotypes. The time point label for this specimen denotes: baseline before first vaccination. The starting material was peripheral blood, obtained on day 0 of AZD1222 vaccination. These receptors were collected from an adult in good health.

For the CDR3, the DNA is TGTGCCAGCTCACGGGACAGGGATTCACCCCTCCACTTT. As protein: CASSRDRDSPLHF. The rearrangement links TRBV18 to TRBJ1-6; 9 bases line up with TRBD1. V was pared by 4 bases and J by 8 bases, with 0 bases of the junction left unmatched. From germline, CDR1 is KGHSH and CDR2 LQKENI. The CDR3 covers 13 residues. Full variable domain (remainder filled in from reference TRBV18 and TRBJ1-6): NAGVMQNPRHLVRRRGQEARLRCSPMKGHSHVYWYRQLPEEGLKFMVYLQKENIIDESGMPKERFSAEFPKEGPSILRIQQVVRGDSAAYFCASSRDRDSPLHFGNGTRLTVT.

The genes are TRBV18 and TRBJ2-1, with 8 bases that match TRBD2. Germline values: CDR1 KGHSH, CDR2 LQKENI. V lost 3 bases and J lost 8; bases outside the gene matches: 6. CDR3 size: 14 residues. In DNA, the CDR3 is TGTGCCAGCTCACCTCTCGGGGGGGGCGATGAGCAGTTCTTC. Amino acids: CASSPLGGGDEQFF.

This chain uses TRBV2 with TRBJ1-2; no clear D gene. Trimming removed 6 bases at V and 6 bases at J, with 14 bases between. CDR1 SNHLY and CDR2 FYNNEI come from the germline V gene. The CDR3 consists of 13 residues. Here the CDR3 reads CASSEWGGNGYTF. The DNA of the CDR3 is TGTGCCAGCAGCGAGTGGGGAGGAAATGGCTACACCTTC.

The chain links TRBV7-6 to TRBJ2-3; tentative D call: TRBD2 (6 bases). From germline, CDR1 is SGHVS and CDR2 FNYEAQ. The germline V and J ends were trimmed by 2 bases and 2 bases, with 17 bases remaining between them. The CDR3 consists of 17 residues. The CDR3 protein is CASSLLNRDSLTDTQYF. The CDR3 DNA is TGTGCCAGCAGCTTACTTAACCGGGACTCCCTCACAGATACGCAGTATTTT.

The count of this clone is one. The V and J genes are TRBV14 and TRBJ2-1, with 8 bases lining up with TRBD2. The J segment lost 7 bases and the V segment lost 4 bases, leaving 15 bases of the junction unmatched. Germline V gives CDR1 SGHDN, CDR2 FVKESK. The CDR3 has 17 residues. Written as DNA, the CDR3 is TGTGCCAGCAGCCTCAAGATGGGTAGCGGGACTAGAAATGAGCAGTTCTTC. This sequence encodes CASSLKMGSGTRNEQFF.

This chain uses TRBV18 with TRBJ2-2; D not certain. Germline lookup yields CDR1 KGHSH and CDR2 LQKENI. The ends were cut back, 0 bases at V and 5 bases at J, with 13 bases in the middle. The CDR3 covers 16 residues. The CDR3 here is CASSPPYSRRTGELFF. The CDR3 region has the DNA TGTGCCAGCTCACCACCGTACTCGCGTAGGACCGGGGAGCTGTTTTTT.

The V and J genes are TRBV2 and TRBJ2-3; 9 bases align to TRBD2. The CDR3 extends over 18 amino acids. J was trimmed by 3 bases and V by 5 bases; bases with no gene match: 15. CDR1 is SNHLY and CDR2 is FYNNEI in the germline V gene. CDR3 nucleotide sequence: TGTGCCAGCAGTTTCACCCCTCTAGGCGGGAGGGTAACAGATACGCAGTATTTT. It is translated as CASSFTPLGGRVTDTQYF.

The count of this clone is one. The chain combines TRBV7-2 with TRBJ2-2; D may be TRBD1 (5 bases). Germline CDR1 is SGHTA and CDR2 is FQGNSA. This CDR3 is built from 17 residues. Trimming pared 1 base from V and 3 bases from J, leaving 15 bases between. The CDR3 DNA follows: TGTGCCAGCAGCTTAGAAGTAGGCAGGGCCTACACCGGGGAGCTGTTTTTT. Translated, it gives CASSLEVGRAYTGELFF.

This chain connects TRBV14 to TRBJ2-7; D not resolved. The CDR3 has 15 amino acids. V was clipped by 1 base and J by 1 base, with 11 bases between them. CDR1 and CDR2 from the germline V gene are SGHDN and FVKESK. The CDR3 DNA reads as TGTGCCAGCAGCCAAGGCCAGGACGAGTCCTACGAGCAGTACTTC. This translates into CASSQGQDESYEQYF.